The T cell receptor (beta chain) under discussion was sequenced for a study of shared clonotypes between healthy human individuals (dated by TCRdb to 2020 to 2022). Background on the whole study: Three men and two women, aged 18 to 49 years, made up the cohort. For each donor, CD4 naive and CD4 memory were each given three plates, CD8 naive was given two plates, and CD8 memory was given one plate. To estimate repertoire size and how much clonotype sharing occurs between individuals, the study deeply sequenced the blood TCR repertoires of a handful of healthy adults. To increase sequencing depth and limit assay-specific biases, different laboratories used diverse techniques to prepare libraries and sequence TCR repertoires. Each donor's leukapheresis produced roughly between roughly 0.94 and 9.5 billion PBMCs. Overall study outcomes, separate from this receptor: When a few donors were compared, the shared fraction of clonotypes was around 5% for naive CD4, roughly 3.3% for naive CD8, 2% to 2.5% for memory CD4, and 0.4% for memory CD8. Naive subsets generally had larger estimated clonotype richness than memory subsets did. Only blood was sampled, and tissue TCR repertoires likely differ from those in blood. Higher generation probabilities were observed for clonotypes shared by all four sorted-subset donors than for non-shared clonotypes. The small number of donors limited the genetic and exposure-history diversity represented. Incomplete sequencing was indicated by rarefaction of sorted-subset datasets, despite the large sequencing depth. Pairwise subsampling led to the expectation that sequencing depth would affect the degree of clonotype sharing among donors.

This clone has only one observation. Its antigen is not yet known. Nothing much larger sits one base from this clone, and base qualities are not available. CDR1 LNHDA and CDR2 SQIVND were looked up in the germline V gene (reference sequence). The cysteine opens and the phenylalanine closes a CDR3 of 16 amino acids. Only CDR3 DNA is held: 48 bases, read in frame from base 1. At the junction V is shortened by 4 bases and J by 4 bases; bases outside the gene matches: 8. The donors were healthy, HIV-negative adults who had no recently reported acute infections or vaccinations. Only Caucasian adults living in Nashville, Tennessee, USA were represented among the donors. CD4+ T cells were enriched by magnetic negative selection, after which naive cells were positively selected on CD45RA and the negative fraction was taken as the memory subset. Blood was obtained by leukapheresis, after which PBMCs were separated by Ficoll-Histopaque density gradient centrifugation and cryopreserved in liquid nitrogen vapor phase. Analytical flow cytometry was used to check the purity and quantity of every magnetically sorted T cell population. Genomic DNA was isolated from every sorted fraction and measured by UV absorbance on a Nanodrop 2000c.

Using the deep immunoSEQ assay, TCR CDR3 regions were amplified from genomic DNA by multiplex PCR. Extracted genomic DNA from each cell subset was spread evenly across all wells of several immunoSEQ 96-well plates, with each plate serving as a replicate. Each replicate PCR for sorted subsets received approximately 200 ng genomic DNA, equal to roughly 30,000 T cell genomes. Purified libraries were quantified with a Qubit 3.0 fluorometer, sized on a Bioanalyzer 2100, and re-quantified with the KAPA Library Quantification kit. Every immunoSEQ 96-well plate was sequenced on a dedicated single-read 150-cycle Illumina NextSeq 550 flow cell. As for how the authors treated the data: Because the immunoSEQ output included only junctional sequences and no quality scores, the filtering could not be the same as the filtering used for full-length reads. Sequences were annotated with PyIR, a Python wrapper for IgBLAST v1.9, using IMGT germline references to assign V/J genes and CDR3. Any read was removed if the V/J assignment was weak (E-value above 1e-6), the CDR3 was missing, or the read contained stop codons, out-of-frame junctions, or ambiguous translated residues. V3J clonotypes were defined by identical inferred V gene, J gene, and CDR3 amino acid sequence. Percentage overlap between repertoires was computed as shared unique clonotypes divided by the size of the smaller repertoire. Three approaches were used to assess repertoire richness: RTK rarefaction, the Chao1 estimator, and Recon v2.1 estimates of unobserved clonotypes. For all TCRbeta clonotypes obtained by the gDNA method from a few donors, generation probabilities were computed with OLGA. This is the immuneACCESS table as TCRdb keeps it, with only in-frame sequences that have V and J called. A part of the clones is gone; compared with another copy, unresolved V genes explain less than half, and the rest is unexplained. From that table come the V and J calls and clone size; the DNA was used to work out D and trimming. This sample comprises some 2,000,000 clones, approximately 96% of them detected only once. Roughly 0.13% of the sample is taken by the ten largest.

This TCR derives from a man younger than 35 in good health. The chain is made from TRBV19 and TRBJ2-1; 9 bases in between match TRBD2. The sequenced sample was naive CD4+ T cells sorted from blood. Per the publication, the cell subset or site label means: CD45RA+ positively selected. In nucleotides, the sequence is TGTGCCAGTAGTACCCCTTGGCGGGAGGGGTACAATGAGCAGTTCTTC. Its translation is CASSTPWREGYNEQFF.